Each of the 22 T cell receptor beta chains below was sequenced from the same sample in a study of blood T cell repertoires in COVID-19. Libraries were prepared by immunoSEQ multiplex PCR; TCRdb keeps only in-frame clonotypes and omits some of them. The sample lists 250,000 to 400,000 clones; 90% were seen once. Sequencing was carried out using peripheral blood. Receptors were obtained from a woman aged 25 to 45 with COVID-19, enrolled during active disease.

The chain uses TRBV5-1 and TRBJ1-6; 7 nucleotides line up with TRBD1. Per the germline V gene, CDR1 is SGHRS and CDR2 is YFSETQ. With V trimmed by 4 bases and J by 5 bases, 6 bases remained unmatched. The length of the CDR3 is 15 residues. CDR3: CASSTGDRDNSPLHF. DNA of the CDR3: TGCGCCAGCAGCACTGGGGACAGAGATAATTCACCCCTCCACTTT.

This chain uses TRBV30 with TRBJ2-1; 9 bases are shared with TRBD1. J gave up 7 bases and V 8 bases, and 6 bases lay outside the gene matches. Looked up from germline, CDR1 is GTSNPN and CDR2 is SVGIG (reference sequence). The CDR3 totals 12 residues. The CDR3 here is CAEDRGDNEQFF. The CDR3 DNA is TGTGCCGAGGACAGGGGCGATAATGAGCAGTTCTTC.

The chain links TRBV3-1 (or the pseudogene TRBV3-2) to TRBJ2-7; D is ambiguous. The germline CDR1 and CDR2 sequences are LGHDT and YNNKEL (reference sequence). Trimming removed 4 bases from V and 4 bases from J, with 14 bases in between. The CDR3 runs 14 residues. CDR3 in DNA: TGTGCCAGCAGCCCAATTGGCTGGAGTTACGAGCAGTACTTC. Its protein is CASSPIGWSYEQYF.

Notes on this clone: At the DNA level, this CDR3 is encoded by other sequences in the same sample as well. Here the CDR3 reads CATSRGLAGSTDTQYF. CDR3 sequence (DNA): TGTGCCACCAGCAGAGGACTAGCGGGGAGCACAGATACGCAGTATTTT. J is TRBJ2-3 and V is TRBV15, with TRBD2 identical over 11 bases. The V gene end was trimmed by 1 base and the J gene end by 0 bases; junction bases not matched to a gene: 0. The CDR3 covers 16 residues. The germline V gene has CDR1 LNHNV and CDR2 YYDKDF (reference sequence).

This chain connects TRBV25-1 to TRBJ1-1, with 8 bases matching TRBD1. J was trimmed by 3 bases and V by 5 bases; bases with no gene match: 8. Germline CDR1 and CDR2: MGHDK and SYGVNS. This CDR3 has 15 residues. CDR3 protein: CASSSRDRGYTEAFF. CDR3 sequence (DNA): TGTGCCAGCAGTTCCCGAGACAGGGGTTACACTGAAGCTTTCTTT. The full variable domain, in which reference TRBV25-1 and TRBJ1-1 provide the parts outside the CDR3, is EADIYQTPRYLVIGTGKKITLECSQTMGHDKMYWYQQDPGMELHLIHYSYGVNSTEKGDLSSESTVSRIRTEHFPLTLESARPSHTSQYLCASSSRDRGYTEAFFGQGTRLTVV.

This clone was picked up many times. V gene TRBV7-2 combines with J gene TRBJ1-2; TRBD1 might be the D (5 bases). Trimming removed 1 base at V and 8 bases at J, with 23 bases between. The CDR3 runs 17 residues. Per the germline V gene, CDR1 is SGHTA and CDR2 is FQGNSA. The CDR3 nucleotides are TGTGCCAGCAGCTTAGACTTAGCCGCTGGGGCCTCAGGGGGCTACACCTTC. Its translation is CASSLDLAAGASGGYTF.

This clone has a handful of counts. V and J are TRBV14 and TRBJ1-3; D may be TRBD1 (6 bases). Germline V gene sequence: CDR1 SGHDN, CDR2 FVKESK. V gave up 4 bases and J gave up 9 bases, with 10 bases separating them. The CDR3 contains 12 residues. CDR3 coding DNA: TGTGCCAGCAGCCCACAGGGTTTCACCATATATTTT. Its translation is CASSPQGFTIYF.

The chain uses TRBV15 and TRBJ1-4; 9 positions agree with TRBD1. With 2 bases clipped from V and 5 bases from J, the junction kept 3 bases outside the gene matches. The germline V gene has CDR1 LNHNV and CDR2 YYDKDF (reference sequence). The CDR3 sequence is 15 residues long. The CDR3 coding sequence is TGTGCCACCAGCAGAAGGACAGGGGACAATGAAAAACTGTTTTTT. It translates to CATSRRTGDNEKLFF.

The chain recombines TRBV7-8 with TRBJ2-6; 7 bases are shared with TRBD1. From germline, CDR1 is SGHVS and CDR2 FQNEAQ. V gave up 7 bases and J gave up 0 bases; unmatched junction bases: 9. The CDR3 length is 17 residues. The CDR3 DNA sequence: TGTGCCAGCAAACCGGGACAGCTTACCTCTGGGGCCAACGTCCTGACTTTC. It is translated as CASKPGQLTSGANVLTF.

V and J are TRBV7-6 and TRBJ1-5; D gene unclear. Germline V gene sequence: CDR1 SGHVS, CDR2 FNYEAQ. V lost 5 bases and J 4 bases, leaving 18 bases between the germline ends. The CDR3 is made up of 16 amino acids. CDR3 in DNA: TGTGCCAGCAGCCTACGGGAGAGTGGAGAAAATCAGCCCCAGCATTTT. It yields the protein CASSLRESGENQPQHF.

The chain couples TRBV19 to TRBJ1-2; TRBD1 aligns across 8 bases. The CDR3 length is 15 residues. V was pared by 4 bases and J by 4 bases, with 8 bases of the junction left unmatched. CDR1 and CDR2 from the germline V gene are LNHDA and SQIVND (reference sequence). Written as DNA, the CDR3 is TGTGCCAGTAGTAAACCGGGACAGGTCCTCTATGGCTACACCTTC. Protein product: CASSKPGQVLYGYTF. Using reference TRBV19 and TRBJ1-2 for the parts outside the CDR3, the full variable domain is DGGITQSPKYLFRKEGQNVTLSCEQNLNHDAMYWYRQDPGQGLRLIYYSQIVNDFQKGDIAEGYSVSREKKESFPLTVTSAQKNPTAFYLCASSKPGQVLYGYTFGSGTRLTVV.

This sequence joins TRBV12-3 or TRBV12-4 and TRBJ1-5; D gene ambiguous. The CDR3 totals 13 residues. The V and J ends lost 6 bases and 0 bases respectively, with 6 bases between them. The CDR3 here is CASSPFSNQPQHF. CDR3 coding DNA: TGTGCCAGCAGCCCCTTTAGCAATCAGCCCCAGCATTTT.

This clone occurred once. The chain carries TRBV4-1 and TRBJ2-1; 9 nucleotides align to TRBD2. The CDR3 extends over 16 amino acids. The junction had 8 bases not matched to a gene; V was cut back by 1 base and J by 7 bases. The germline V gene encodes CDR1 MGHRA and CDR2 YSYEKL. Here the CDR3 reads CASSQVGTSHINEQFF. The CDR3 DNA reads TGCGCCAGCAGCCAAGTTGGGACTAGCCATATAAATGAGCAGTTCTTC.

The chain combines TRBV27 with TRBJ1-6; 7 bases are a match to TRBD1. CDR1 and CDR2 from the germline V gene are MNHEY and SMNVEV (reference sequence). The CDR3 sequence is 15 residues long. The V gene end was trimmed by 5 bases and the J gene end by 10 bases; junction bases not matched to a gene: 11. This CDR3 is CASSPLTGTESPLHF. For the CDR3, the DNA is TGTGCCAGCAGTCCACTGACAGGGACGGAATCACCCCTCCACTTT.

CDR3 residues: CASSISHRLNTEAFF. In DNA, the CDR3 is TGTGCCAGTAGTATATCCCACAGACTAAACACTGAAGCTTTCTTT. The V and J genes are TRBV19 and TRBJ1-1; D is unclear. Trimming left V 2 bases short and J 2 bases short, with 12 bases between. Germline CDR1 is LNHDA and CDR2 is SQIVND (reference sequence). This CDR3 contains 15 residues.

The rearrangement uses TRBV11-2 and TRBJ2-1; the match to TRBD2 covers 8 bases. The CDR3 extends over 14 amino acids. CDR1 is SGHAT, CDR2 FQNNGV, per germline. Trimming cost V 0 bases and J 7 bases; bases outside gene matches: 2. DNA of the CDR3: TGTGCCAGCAGCTTAGAGCGGGGGGCAAATGAGCAGTTCTTC. Its protein is CASSLERGANEQFF.

V usage is TRBV6-6 and J usage is TRBJ1-5, with D possibly TRBD1 on 5 matching bases. Germline values: CDR1 MNHNY, CDR2 SVGAGI (reference sequence). CDR3 length: 16 amino acids. Trimming removed 2 bases at V and 0 bases at J, with 11 bases between. CDR3 sequence reads: CASSYRGAGSNQPQHF. CDR3 in DNA: TGTGCCAGCAGTTACAGGGGCGCCGGTAGCAATCAGCCCCAGCATTTT.

The chain is built from TRBV6-5 and TRBJ2-1; 8 bases map to TRBD2. Trimming removed 0 bases from V and 2 bases from J; junction bases left unmatched: 3. This CDR3 contains 16 residues. Germline V gene sequence: CDR1 MNHEY, CDR2 SVGAGI. Here the CDR3 reads CASSYSRAGAYNEQFF. The CDR3 nucleotides read TGTGCCAGCAGTTACTCGAGAGCGGGAGCCTACAATGAGCAGTTCTTC.

The V and J genes are TRBV27 and TRBJ1-2; 8 positions agree with TRBD1. The CDR3 extends over 15 amino acids. With V trimmed by 3 bases and J by 4 bases, 7 bases remained unmatched. CDR1 and CDR2 from the germline V gene are MNHEY and SMNVEV (reference sequence). CDR3 bases: TGTGCCAGCAGTTTGCGGACAGGGTTTAGCTATGGCTACACCTTC. Protein: CASSLRTGFSYGYTF.

Concerning this clone: Within the sample, other DNA sequences also encode this same CDR3. The gene calls are TRBV28 and TRBJ1-2; the D gene is possibly TRBD1 (5 bases). CDR1 and CDR2 (germline): MDHEN, SYDVKM. The CDR3 is made up of 13 amino acids. The ends were cut back, 3 bases at V and 0 bases at J, with 5 bases in the middle. DNA for the CDR3: TGTGCCAGCAGTTTGACAGCTAACTATGGCTACACCTTC. Translated, it gives CASSLTANYGYTF.

J is TRBJ1-1 and V is TRBV30; D might be TRBD1 (5 bases). This CDR3 contains 14 residues. Germline loops: CDR1 GTSNPN, CDR2 SVGIG (reference sequence). V lost 3 bases and J lost 4, with 15 bases in between. DNA of the CDR3: TGTGCCTGGAGAGTTTGGGGGGAGGGCACTGAAGCTTTCTTT. It yields the protein CAWRVWGEGTEAFF.

The chain recombines TRBV27 with TRBJ1-6; 7 bases line up with TRBD1. The V gene end was trimmed by 4 bases and the J gene end by 6 bases; junction bases not matched to a gene: 3. CDR1 MNHEY and CDR2 SMNVEV come from the germline V gene (reference sequence). CDR3 length equals 14 residues. Written as DNA, the CDR3 is TGTGCCAGCAGTTCCCGGGACAGTAATTCACCCCTCCACTTT. Its protein is CASSSRDSNSPLHF.